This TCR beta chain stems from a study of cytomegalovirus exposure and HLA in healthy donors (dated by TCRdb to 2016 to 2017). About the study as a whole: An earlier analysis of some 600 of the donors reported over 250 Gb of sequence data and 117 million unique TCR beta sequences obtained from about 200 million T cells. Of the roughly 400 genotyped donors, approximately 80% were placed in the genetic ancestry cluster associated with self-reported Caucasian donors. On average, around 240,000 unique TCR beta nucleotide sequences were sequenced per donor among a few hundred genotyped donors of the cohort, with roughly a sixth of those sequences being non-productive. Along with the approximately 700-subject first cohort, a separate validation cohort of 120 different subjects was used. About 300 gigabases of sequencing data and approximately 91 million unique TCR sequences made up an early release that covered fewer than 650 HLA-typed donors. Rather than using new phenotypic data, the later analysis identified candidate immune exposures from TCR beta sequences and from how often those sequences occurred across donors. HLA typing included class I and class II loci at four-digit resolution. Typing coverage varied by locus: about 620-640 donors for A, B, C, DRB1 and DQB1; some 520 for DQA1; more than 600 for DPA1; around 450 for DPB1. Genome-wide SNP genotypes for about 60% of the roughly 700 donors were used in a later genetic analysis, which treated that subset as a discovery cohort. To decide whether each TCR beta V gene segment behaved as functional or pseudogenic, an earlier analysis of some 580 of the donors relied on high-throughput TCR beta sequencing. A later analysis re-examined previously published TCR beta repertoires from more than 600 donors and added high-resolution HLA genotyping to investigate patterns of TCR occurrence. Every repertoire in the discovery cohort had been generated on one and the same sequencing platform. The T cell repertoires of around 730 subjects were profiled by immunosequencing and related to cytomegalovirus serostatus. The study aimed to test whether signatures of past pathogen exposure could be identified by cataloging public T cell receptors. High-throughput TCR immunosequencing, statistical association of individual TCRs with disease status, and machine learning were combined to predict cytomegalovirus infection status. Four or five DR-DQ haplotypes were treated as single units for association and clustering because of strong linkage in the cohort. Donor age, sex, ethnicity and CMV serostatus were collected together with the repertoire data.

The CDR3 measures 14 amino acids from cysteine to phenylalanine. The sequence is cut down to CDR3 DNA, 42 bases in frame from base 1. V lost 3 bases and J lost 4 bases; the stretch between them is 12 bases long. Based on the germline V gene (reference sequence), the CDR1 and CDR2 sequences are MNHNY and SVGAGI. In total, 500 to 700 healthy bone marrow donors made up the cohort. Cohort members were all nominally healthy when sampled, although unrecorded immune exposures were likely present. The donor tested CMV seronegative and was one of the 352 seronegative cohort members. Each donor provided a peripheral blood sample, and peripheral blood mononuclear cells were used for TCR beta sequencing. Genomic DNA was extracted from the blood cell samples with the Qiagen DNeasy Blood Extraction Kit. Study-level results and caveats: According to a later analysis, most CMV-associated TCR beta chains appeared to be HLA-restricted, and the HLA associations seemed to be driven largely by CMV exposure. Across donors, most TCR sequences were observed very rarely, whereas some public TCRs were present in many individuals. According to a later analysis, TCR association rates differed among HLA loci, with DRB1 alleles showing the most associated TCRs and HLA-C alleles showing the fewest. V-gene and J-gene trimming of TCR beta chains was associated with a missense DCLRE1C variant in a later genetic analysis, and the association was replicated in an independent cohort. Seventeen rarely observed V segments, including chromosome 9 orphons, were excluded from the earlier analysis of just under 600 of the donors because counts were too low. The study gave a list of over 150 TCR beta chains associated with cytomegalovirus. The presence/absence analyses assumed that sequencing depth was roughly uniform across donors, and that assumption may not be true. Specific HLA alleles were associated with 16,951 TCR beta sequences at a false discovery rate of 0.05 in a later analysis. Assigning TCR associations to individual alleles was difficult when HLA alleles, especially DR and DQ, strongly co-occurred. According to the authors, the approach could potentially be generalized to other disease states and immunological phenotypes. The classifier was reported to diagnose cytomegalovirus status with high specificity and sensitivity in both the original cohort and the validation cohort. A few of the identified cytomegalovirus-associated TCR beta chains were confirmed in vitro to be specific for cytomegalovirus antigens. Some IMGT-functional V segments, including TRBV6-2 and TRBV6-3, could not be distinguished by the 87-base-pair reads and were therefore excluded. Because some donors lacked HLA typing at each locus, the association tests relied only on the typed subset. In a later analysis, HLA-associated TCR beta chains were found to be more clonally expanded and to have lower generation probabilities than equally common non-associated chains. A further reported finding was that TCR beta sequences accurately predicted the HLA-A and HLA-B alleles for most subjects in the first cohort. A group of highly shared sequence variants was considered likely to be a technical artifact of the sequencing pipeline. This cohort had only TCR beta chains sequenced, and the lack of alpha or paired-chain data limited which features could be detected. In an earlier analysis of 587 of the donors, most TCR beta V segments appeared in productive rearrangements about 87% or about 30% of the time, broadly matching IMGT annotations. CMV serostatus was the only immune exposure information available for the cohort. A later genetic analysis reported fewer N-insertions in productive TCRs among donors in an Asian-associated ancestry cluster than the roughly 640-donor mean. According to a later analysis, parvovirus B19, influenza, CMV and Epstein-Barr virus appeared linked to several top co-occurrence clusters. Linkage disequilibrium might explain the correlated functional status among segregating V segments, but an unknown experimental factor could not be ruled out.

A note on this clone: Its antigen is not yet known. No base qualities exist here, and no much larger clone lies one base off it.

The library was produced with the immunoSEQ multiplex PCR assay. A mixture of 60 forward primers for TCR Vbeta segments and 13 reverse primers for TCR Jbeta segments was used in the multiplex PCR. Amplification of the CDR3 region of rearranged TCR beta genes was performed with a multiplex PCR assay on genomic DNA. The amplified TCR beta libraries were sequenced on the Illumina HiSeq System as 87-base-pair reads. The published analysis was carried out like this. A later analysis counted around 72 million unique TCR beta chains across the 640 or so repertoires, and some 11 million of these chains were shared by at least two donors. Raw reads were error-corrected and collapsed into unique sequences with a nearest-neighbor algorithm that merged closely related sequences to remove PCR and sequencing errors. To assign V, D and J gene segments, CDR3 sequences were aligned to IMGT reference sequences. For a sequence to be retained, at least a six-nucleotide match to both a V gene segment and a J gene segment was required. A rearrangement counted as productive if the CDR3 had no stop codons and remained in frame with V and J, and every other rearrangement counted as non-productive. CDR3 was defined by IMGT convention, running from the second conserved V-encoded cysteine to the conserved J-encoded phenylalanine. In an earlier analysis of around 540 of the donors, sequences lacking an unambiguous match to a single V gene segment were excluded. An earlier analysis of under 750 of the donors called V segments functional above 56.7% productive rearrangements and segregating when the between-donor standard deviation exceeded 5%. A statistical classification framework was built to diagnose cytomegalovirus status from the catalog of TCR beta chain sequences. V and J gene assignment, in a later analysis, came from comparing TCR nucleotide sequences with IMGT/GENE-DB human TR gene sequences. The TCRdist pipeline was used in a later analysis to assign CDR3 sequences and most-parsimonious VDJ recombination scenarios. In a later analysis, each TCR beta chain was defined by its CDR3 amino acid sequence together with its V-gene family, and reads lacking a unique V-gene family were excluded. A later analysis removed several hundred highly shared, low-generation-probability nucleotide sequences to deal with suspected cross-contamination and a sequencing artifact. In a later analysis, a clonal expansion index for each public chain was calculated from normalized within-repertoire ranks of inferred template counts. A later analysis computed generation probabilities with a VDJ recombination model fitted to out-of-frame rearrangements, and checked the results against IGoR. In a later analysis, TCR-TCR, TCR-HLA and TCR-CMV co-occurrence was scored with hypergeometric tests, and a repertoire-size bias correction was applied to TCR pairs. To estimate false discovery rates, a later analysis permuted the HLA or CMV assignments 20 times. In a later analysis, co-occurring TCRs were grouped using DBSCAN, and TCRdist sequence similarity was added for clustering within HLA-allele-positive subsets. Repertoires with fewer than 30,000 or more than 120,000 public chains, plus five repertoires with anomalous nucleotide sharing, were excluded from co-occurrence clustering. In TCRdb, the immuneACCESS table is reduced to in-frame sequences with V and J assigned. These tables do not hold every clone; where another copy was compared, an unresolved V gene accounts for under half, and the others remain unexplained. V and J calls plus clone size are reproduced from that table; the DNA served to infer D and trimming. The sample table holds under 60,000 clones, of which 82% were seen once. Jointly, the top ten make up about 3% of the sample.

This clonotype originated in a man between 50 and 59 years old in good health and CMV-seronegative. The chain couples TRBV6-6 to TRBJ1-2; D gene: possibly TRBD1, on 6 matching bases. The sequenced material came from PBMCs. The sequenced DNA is TGTGCCAGCAGTTATAAGGGGGAGGGCTATGGCTACACCTTC. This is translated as CASSYKGEGYGYTF.